One and the same sample provided the 22 T cell receptor beta chains below, sequenced in a study of graft-versus-host responses after intestinal transplantation. These receptors are not linked to any known antigen. Profiled with immunoSEQ multiplex PCR; TCRdb holds only in-frame clones, not every one. The sample has about 120,000 clones, around 96% seen once. Material: unstimulated CD8+ T cells sorted from spleen or lymph node cells, obtained before intestinal transplant. All receptors derive from a human donor who received an intestinal transplant.

The V call is TRBV9, the J call TRBJ2-5; TRBD2 agrees at 7 bases. TRBJ2-7 matches the DNA end more closely, so the J call is doubtful. The CDR3 totals 15 residues. Germline V gene sequence: CDR1 SGDLS, CDR2 YYNGEE. The CDR3 reads CASSLEGDYYGEQYF. CDR3 in DNA: TGTGCCAGCAGCCTGGAAGGGGACTACTATGGCGAGCAGTACTTC.

The chain couples TRBV5-5 to TRBJ2-5; D perhaps matches TRBD2 (6 bases). The J call could be wrong; TRBJ2-7 is a better fit for the DNA end. CDR1 and CDR2 from the germline V gene are SGHKS and YYEKEE (reference sequence). CDR3 length equals 13 residues. The CDR3 DNA is TGTGCCAGCACCCCTTTTGACGGGGGCGAGCAGTACTTC. This translates into CASTPFDGGEQYF.

J is TRBJ2-7 and V is TRBV28; 8 bases line up with TRBD1. The CDR3 loop spans 14 amino acids. Germline V gene sequence: CDR1 MDHEN, CDR2 SYDVKM. Germline trimming cut 3 bases from V and 7 bases from J; bases unmatched to any gene: 8. This chain's CDR3 is CASSFRTGLGEQYF. In nucleotides, the CDR3 is TGTGCCAGCAGTTTCCGGACAGGGCTGGGGGAGCAGTACTTC.

The J gene is TRBJ2-3, the V gene TRBV6-5; D is perhaps TRBD1 or TRBD2 (5 bases each). Germline V gene data show CDR1 as MNHEY and CDR2 as SVGAGI. The CDR3 has 15 residues. The germline V and J ends were trimmed by 0 bases and 0 bases, with 7 bases remaining between them. This CDR3 reads CASSYSGDSTDTQYF. The CDR3 DNA is TGTGCCAGCAGTTACTCGGGGGATAGCACAGATACGCAGTATTTT.

The rearrangement uses TRBV4-2 and TRBJ2-6; D gene ambiguous. Trimming removed 2 bases from V and 0 bases from J, with 8 bases in between. Looked up from germline, CDR1 is LGHNA and CDR2 is YNFKEQ. CDR3 length: 16 residues. This chain's CDR3 is CASSQYSNSGANVLTF. The DNA for the CDR3 is TGTGCCAGCAGCCAATATTCTAACTCTGGGGCCAACGTCCTGACTTTC.

The chain uses TRBV7-3 and TRBJ2-7; 8 bases are shared with TRBD2. V lost 5 bases to trimming and J lost 3 bases; unmatched junction nucleotides: 12. Germline V lookup: CDR1 SGHTA, CDR2 FQGTGA. The CDR3 totals 16 residues. This CDR3 is CASSIEPGLGVYEQYF. The CDR3 nucleotides read TGTGCCAGCAGCATCGAACCGGGACTAGGGGTCTACGAGCAGTACTTC.

This sequence joins TRBV29-1 and TRBJ2-1; 8 positions agree with TRBD1. The J segment lost 6 bases and the V segment lost 2 bases, leaving 6 bases of the junction unmatched. The CDR3 runs to 14 residues. From germline, CDR1 is SQVTM and CDR2 ANQGSEA. The CDR3 nucleotides read TGCAGCGTTGAACGGACAGGGTCCGTCAATGAGCAGTTCTTC. This codes for CSVERTGSVNEQFF.

This clone showed up just once. Other DNA sequences in the same sample also yield this CDR3. The chain employs TRBV20-1 and TRBJ2-7; D remains unclear. CDR3 length: 10 amino acids. Germline V lookup: CDR1 DFQATT, CDR2 SNEGSKA (reference sequence). Trimming took 4 bases from V and 0 from J, leaving 1 base between them. The CDR3 sequence: CSATSYEQYF. The CDR3 coding sequence is TGCAGTGCTACCTCCTACGAGCAGTACTTC.

The chain combines TRBV9 with TRBJ2-1, with 9 bases identical to TRBD2. CDR1 is SGDLS and CDR2 is YYNGEE in the germline V gene. V shed 0 bases and J 4 bases; nucleotides not matched to a gene: 2. This CDR3 has 15 residues. In DNA, the CDR3 is TGTGCCAGCAGCGTAGGCGGGAGGGTTTACAATGAGCAGTTCTTC. Amino acids: CASSVGGRVYNEQFF.

The chain recombines TRBV19 with TRBJ1-5, with D possibly being TRBD1 (5 bases). Germline V CDR1 and CDR2: LNHDA, SQIVND (reference sequence). The V end was cut by 3 bases, the J end by 0 bases, with 18 bases between. The CDR3 spans 18 residues. DNA for the CDR3: TGTGCCAGTAGTATCCCCCAAGCAGGGACCGCTAGCAATCAGCCCCAGCATTTT. As protein: CASSIPQAGTASNQPQHF. Drawing the rest from reference TRBV19 and TRBJ1-5, the complete variable domain is DGGITQSPKYLFRKEGQNVTLSCEQNLNHDAMYWYRQDPGQGLRLIYYSQIVNDFQKGDIAEGYSVSREKKESFPLTVTSAQKNPTAFYLCASSIPQAGTASNQPQHFGDGTRLSIL.

V usage is TRBV10-3 and J usage is TRBJ1-2; D remains ambiguous. The CDR3 has 17 amino acids. Trimming stripped 0 bases from V and 3 bases from J, with 17 bases between. The germline CDR1 and CDR2 sequences are ENHRY and SYGVKD. CDR3 protein: CAISESTPDGRDYGYTF. The CDR3 coding sequence is TGTGCCATCAGTGAGTCGACTCCTGACGGCCGGGACTATGGCTACACCTTC.

This chain connects TRBV27 to TRBJ2-3; 9 bases map to TRBD2. This CDR3 has 15 residues. The germline gives CDR1 MNHEY, CDR2 SMNVEV (reference sequence). V trimming: 2 bases; J trimming: 3 bases; junction bases outside the gene matches: 3. DNA of the CDR3: TGTGCCAGCAGTTTAGGCGGGAGGGGGACAGATACGCAGTATTTT. It is translated as CASSLGGRGTDTQYF.

The genes are TRBV18 and TRBJ1-1; D not resolved. There are 13 residues in the CDR3. The V gene lost 3 bases and the J gene lost 5 bases, with 10 bases spanning the gap. Germline CDR1 and CDR2: KGHSH and LQKENI. The CDR3 protein is CASSPGSGTEAFF. As DNA, the CDR3 is TGTGCCAGCTCACCTGGTTCCGGGACTGAAGCTTTCTTT.

The chain uses TRBV9 and TRBJ1-2, with 9 bases lining up with TRBD1. Germline trimming cut 4 bases from V and 8 bases from J; bases unmatched to any gene: 9. Germline CDR1 is SGDLS and CDR2 is YYNGEE. The CDR3 extends over 14 amino acids. The CDR3 sequence is CASSPGQGILGYTF. The CDR3 nucleotides are TGTGCCAGCAGCCCAGGACAGGGGATTTTGGGCTACACCTTC.

CDR3 nucleotide sequence: TGTGCCGTGGGAGGAGGGATTCAGTACTTC. This sequence encodes CAVGGGIQYF. The chain combines TRBV28 with TRBJ2-4; TRBD2 might be the D (6 bases). The CDR3 covers 10 residues. V lost 11 bases, J lost 10 bases, and 12 bases lay in between. Per germline, CDR1 MDHEN and CDR2 SYDVKM.

The chain combines TRBV4-2 with TRBJ2-7, with 9 bases aligning to TRBD1. Germline V lookup: CDR1 LGHNA, CDR2 YNFKEQ. Trimming removed 5 bases from V and 2 bases from J; junction bases left unmatched: 10. CDR3 size: 16 residues. The CDR3 nucleotides read TGTGCCAGCAGCACATCTTTGGGACAGGGAGCCTACGAGCAGTACTTC. Translating it yields CASSTSLGQGAYEQYF.

This clone was detected only a few times. The chain joins TRBV27 to TRBJ2-1; 7 positions agree with TRBD1. J gave up 9 bases and V 7 bases, and 9 bases lay outside the gene matches. CDR1 is MNHEY, CDR2 SMNVEV, per germline (reference sequence). There are 13 residues in the CDR3. The CDR3, as DNA: TGTGCCAGCACCTACAACAGGGGAAGTGAGCAGTTCTTC. It is translated as CASTYNRGSEQFF.

The chain uses TRBV7-8 and TRBJ2-7, with D perhaps TRBD2 (5 bases). V lost 1 base and J lost 3, with 10 bases in between. The germline CDR1 and CDR2 sequences are SGHVS and FQNEAQ. This CDR3 has 14 amino acids. As DNA, the CDR3 is TGTGCCAGCAGCTTAGGGGTGGGAGACTACGAGCAGTACTTC. This translates into CASSLGVGDYEQYF.

This CDR3 is CATSQPQHF. DNA of the CDR3: TGTGCCACGAGTCAGCCCCAGCATTTT. V gene TRBV6-1 combines with J gene TRBJ1-5; no clear D. CDR1 is MNHNS and CDR2 is SASEGT in the germline V gene. The CDR3 is 9 amino acids. V was trimmed by 10 bases and J by 6 bases, leaving 4 bases between them.

The J gene is TRBJ2-7, the V gene TRBV27, with D uncertain. Germline CDR1 reads MNHEY; CDR2 reads SMNVEV (reference sequence). Trimming shortened V by 2 bases and J by 0 bases, and 11 bases separated the two germline ends. The CDR3 extends over 15 amino acids. CDR3 nucleotides: TGTGCCAGCAGTTTAGAGTCTGGGGACTCCTACGAGCAGTACTTC. Translation gives CASSLESGDSYEQYF.

The chain has TRBV11-2 and TRBJ2-5; TRBD2 agrees at 12 bases. V dropped 2 bases and J dropped 5; count of bases not matched to a gene: 9. Germline CDR1 is SGHAT and CDR2 is FQNNGV. The CDR3 is 17 amino acids. The CDR3 DNA reads as TGTGCCAGCAGCTTATTGCTAGCGGGAGGGCCGGGGGAGACCCAGTACTTC. This encodes CASSLLLAGGPGETQYF.

The chain carries TRBV29-1 and TRBJ2-1; unclear D gene. Per the germline V gene, CDR1 is SQVTM and CDR2 is ANQGSEA. The V gene lost 5 bases and the J gene lost 1 base, with 12 bases spanning the gap. The CDR3 length is 14 residues. The CDR3 is CSVIPFGSYNEQFF. The CDR3 nucleotides read TGCAGCGTTATACCCTTTGGGTCCTACAATGAGCAGTTCTTC.